These 30 T cell receptor beta chains came from one sample sequenced in a study of beta chain features in type 1 diabetes. Investigators reverse transcribed all isolated RNA, so they sequenced expressed TCRB transcripts. Libraries were prepared by immunoSEQ multiplex PCR; TCRdb keeps only in-frame clonotypes and omits some of them. The data show hundreds of thousands of clones, around 12% seen once. Input material: naive CD4+ T cells from blood. All receptors come from a man between 18 and 29 years old in good health.

The V and J genes are TRBV7-2 and TRBJ2-3; 9 positions agree with TRBD1. Unmatched junction bases numbered 12, after V lost 1 base and J lost 7 bases. The germline V gene encodes CDR1 SGHTA and CDR2 FQGNSA. The CDR3 is 17 residues long. This CDR3 is CASSLVGEQGAINTQYF. The CDR3 DNA sequence: TGTGCCAGCAGCTTAGTCGGCGAACAGGGGGCGATTAATACGCAGTATTTT.

This sequence joins TRBV9 and TRBJ2-5; 8 nucleotides line up with TRBD1. V was pared by 0 bases and J by 0 bases, with 4 bases of the junction left unmatched. CDR1 is SGDLS and CDR2 is YYNGEE in the germline V gene. This CDR3 contains 16 residues. The DNA of the CDR3 is TGTGCCAGCAGCGTAGAGGGGGACAGGTACCAAGAGACCCAGTACTTC. The encoded protein is CASSVEGDRYQETQYF.

This clone was recorded a few times. J is TRBJ2-6 and V is TRBV28; D not resolved. The length of the CDR3 is 15 residues. Germline V CDR1 and CDR2: MDHEN, SYDVKM. Deletions cut 2 bases from V and 4 bases from J, with 9 bases between. The CDR3 coding sequence is TGTGCCAGCAGTTTAACCGGGTACGGGGCCAACGTCCTGACTTTC. It translates to CASSLTGYGANVLTF.

The chain links TRBV18 to TRBJ1-4; D remains unclear. The CDR3 consists of 16 residues. V dropped 0 bases and J dropped 2 bases, with 10 bases sitting between them. The germline V gene encodes CDR1 KGHSH and CDR2 LQKENI. CDR3 residues: CASSPPAAGTNEKLFF. In nucleotides, the CDR3 is TGTGCCAGCTCACCACCCGCCGCGGGGACTAATGAAAAACTGTTTTTT.

This clone was seen a few times. The rearrangement joins TRBV6-5 to TRBJ1-2; weak D call: TRBD1 (6 bases). Trimming took off 6 bases at V and 2 bases at J, with 13 bases between the two ends. This CDR3 is built from 14 residues. In germline, CDR1 is MNHEY, CDR2 SVGAGI. The CDR3 protein is CASRAPGANYGYTF. The CDR3 nucleotides are TGTGCCAGCAGGGCACCAGGGGCGAACTATGGCTACACCTTC.

This chain links TRBV5-4 with TRBJ2-7, with 7 nucleotides matching TRBD1. The germline V gene encodes CDR1 SGHNT and CDR2 YYREEE (reference sequence). V lost 4 bases, J lost 9 bases, and 10 bases stayed unmatched. The CDR3 totals 13 residues. As DNA, the CDR3 is TGTGCCAGCAGCATGATTTCAGGGGGATCGCAGTACTTC. Translating it yields CASSMISGGSQYF.

This chain uses TRBV5-1 with TRBJ2-7, with 9 bases matching TRBD2. J was trimmed by 4 bases and V by 2 bases; bases with no gene match: 1. The length of the CDR3 is 13 residues. Germline CDR1 reads SGHRS; CDR2 reads YFSETQ. CDR3 DNA sequence: TGCGCCAGCAGCTTTAGCGGGAGATACGAGCAGTACTTC. Amino acid sequence: CASSFSGRYEQYF.

This clone was picked up a small number of times. The genes are TRBV6-5 and TRBJ1-2; possible D gene TRBD1, 5 bases. Per the germline V gene, CDR1 is MNHEY and CDR2 is SVGAGI. Trimming removed 0 bases at V and 0 bases at J, with 11 bases between. There are 16 residues in the CDR3. The CDR3 nucleotides read TGTGCCAGCAGTTACTCTGTGGGGGGAGCTAACTATGGCTACACCTTC. Its translation: CASSYSVGGANYGYTF.

The rearrangement links TRBV19 to TRBJ1-1; the D gene is possibly TRBD1 (5 bases). In germline, CDR1 is LNHDA, CDR2 SQIVND (reference sequence). Trimming cost V 7 bases and J 3 bases, with 9 bases left between them. The CDR3 runs to 12 residues. The chain's CDR3 is CASNRGYTEAFF. Here the CDR3 DNA reads TGTGCCAGTAATCGGGGGTACACTGAAGCTTTCTTT.

V usage is TRBV7-9 and J usage is TRBJ2-7, with 12 nucleotides matching TRBD2. V dropped 5 bases and J dropped 1; count of bases not matched to a gene: 6. The CDR3 covers 16 residues. The germline V gene encodes CDR1 SEHNR and CDR2 FQNEAQ (reference sequence). The CDR3 is CASSRTSGRSSYEQYF. CDR3 DNA: TGTGCCAGCAGCCGTACTAGCGGGAGGTCTTCCTACGAGCAGTACTTC.

V and J are TRBV4-1 and TRBJ1-1; possibly TRBD1 for D (6 bases). The CDR3 has 14 residues. V lost 4 bases and J lost 4, with 13 bases in between. Per the germline V gene, CDR1 is MGHRA and CDR2 is YSYEKL. The CDR3 coding sequence is TGCGCCAGCAGCCCGACAGGCTTTACCACTGAAGCTTTCTTT. Residues: CASSPTGFTTEAFF.

In this sample, this clone turned up a few times. The chain employs TRBV15 and TRBJ2-4; 9 nucleotides match TRBD1. Germline CDR1 is LNHNV and CDR2 is YYDKDF (reference sequence). V was clipped by 3 bases and J by 9 bases; unmatched bases: 6. This CDR3 is 14 amino acids long. Here the CDR3 reads CATSRRTGEAIQYF. In nucleotides, the CDR3 is TGTGCCACCAGCAGGAGGACAGGGGAAGCCATTCAGTACTTC. Full variable domain (remainder filled in from reference TRBV15 and TRBJ2-4): DAMVIQNPRYQVTQFGKPVTLSCSQTLNHNVMYWYQQKSSQAPKLLFHYYDKDFNNEADTPDNFQSRRPNTSFCFLDIRSPGLGDTAMYLCATSRRTGEAIQYFGAGTRLSVL.

DNA of the CDR3: TGTGCCAGCAGCACTAGCGGGGGGGCATGGGATACGCAGTATTTT. This gives the protein CASSTSGGAWDTQYF. The chain links TRBV7-2 to TRBJ2-3, with 13 bases fitting TRBD2. Germline lookup yields CDR1 SGHTA and CDR2 FQGNSA. Trimming at V came to 5 bases and at J to 6 bases, leaving 5 bases not matched to a gene. The CDR3 covers 15 residues.

This clone was observed a few times. The rearrangement joins TRBV7-2 to TRBJ1-1; D is possibly TRBD1 (5 bases). The CDR3 runs 15 residues. Trimming shortened V by 5 bases and J by 6 bases, and 19 bases separated the two germline ends. The V gene's germline CDR1 is SGHTA and CDR2 FQGNSA. The chain's CDR3 is CASSPLGGKVAEAFF. The CDR3 DNA reads TGTGCCAGCAGCCCCCTGGGGGGGAAGGTCGCTGAAGCTTTCTTT.

Only a few counts were recorded for this clone. Other DNA variants within this sample encode the same CDR3. The CDR3 loop is CASSVVGGTTDTQYF. The CDR3 nucleotides are TGTGCCAGCAGCGTAGTTGGGGGGACCACAGATACGCAGTATTTT. The J gene is TRBJ2-3, the V gene TRBV9; D may be TRBD2 (6 bases). The germline gives CDR1 SGDLS, CDR2 YYNGEE. V was clipped by 0 bases and J by 2 bases, with 10 bases between them. The CDR3 is 15 amino acids.

This clone was recorded a few times. One end of the junction does not line up with germline, which may come from a read error. The chain couples TRBV7-3 to TRBJ1-2; D might be TRBD1 (5 bases). From germline, CDR1 is SGHTA and CDR2 FQGTGA. The CDR3 totals 13 residues. This chain's CDR3 is CASSPTRDSMDNF. The CDR3 DNA is TGTGCCAGCAGCCCGACTCGAGATTCCATGGACAACTTC.

The chain uses TRBV27 and TRBJ2-1; D not resolved. V lost 2 bases and J 5 bases, leaving 10 bases between the germline ends. The CDR3 consists of 14 residues. Looked up from germline, CDR1 is MNHEY and CDR2 is SMNVEV (reference sequence). DNA of the CDR3: TGTGCCAGCAGTTTACGTGCGCTGAACAATGAGCAGTTCTTC. Its translation is CASSLRALNNEQFF.

This clone was detected a few times. The chain joins TRBV7-2 to TRBJ2-7, with D possibly matching TRBD2 (6 bases). Germline-derived CDR1 and CDR2 are SGHTA and FQGNSA. Trimming cost V 4 bases and J 0 bases, with 10 bases left between them. The length of the CDR3 is 14 residues. Written as DNA, the CDR3 is TGTGCCAGCAGCTGGACGGGGGTCTCCTACGAGCAGTACTTC. This encodes CASSWTGVSYEQYF.

This sequence joins TRBV21-1 and TRBJ2-7; TRBD2, as called in the table, went unchecked against the DNA. TRBV21-1 constitutes a pseudogene. The CDR3 consists of 15 residues. CDR3: CASTLLARGVAEQYF. The CDR3 nucleotides are TGTGCCAGCACCCTGTTGGCCCGGGGAGTCGCCGAGCAGTACTTC.

The rearrangement uses TRBV29-1 and TRBJ1-1; 9 bases line up with TRBD1. The germline V gene has CDR1 SQVTM and CDR2 ANQGSEA. The CDR3 is made up of 14 amino acids. The V segment lost 4 bases and the J segment 4 bases; nucleotides outside the gene matches: 7. The DNA of the CDR3 is TGCAGCGTTGGAACGGACAGGGGAATCACTGAAGCTTTCTTT. Amino acid sequence: CSVGTDRGITEAFF.

The chain recombines TRBV5-1 with TRBJ2-6, with D unresolved. Trimming removed 1 base at V and 0 bases at J, with 11 bases between. The CDR3 consists of 17 residues. Germline CDR1 SGHRS, CDR2 YFSETQ. This CDR3 reads CASSLLAPSSGANVLTF. The CDR3 nucleotides read TGCGCCAGCAGCTTGTTGGCCCCTAGCTCTGGGGCCAACGTCCTGACTTTC. The full variable domain, with the rest looked up from reference TRBV5-1 and TRBJ2-6, is KAGVTQTPRYLIKTRGQQVTLSCSPISGHRSVSWYQQTPGQGLQFLFEYFSETQRNKGNFPGRFSGRQFSNSRSEMNVSTLELGDSALYLCASSLLAPSSGANVLTFGAGSRLTVL.

The table lists this clone with a few counts. The chain joins TRBV27 to TRBJ1-1; D remains unclear. The CDR3 runs to 14 residues. The V and J ends lost 1 base and 5 bases respectively, with 11 bases between them. In germline, CDR1 is MNHEY, CDR2 SMNVEV (reference sequence). In DNA, the CDR3 is TGTGCCAGCAGTTTATACGAGGGCTGGACTGAAGCTTTCTTT. Protein product: CASSLYEGWTEAFF.

The chain uses TRBV4-2 and TRBJ1-2, with 8 bases lining up with TRBD1. The CDR3 sequence is 14 residues long. The junction had 6 bases not matched to a gene; V was cut back by 5 bases and J by 4 bases. Per the germline V gene, CDR1 is LGHNA and CDR2 is YNFKEQ. The CDR3 region has the DNA TGTGCCAGCAGCACGCCGGGACAGGCCTATGGCTACACCTTC. It specifies CASSTPGQAYGYTF.

There are a few counts of this clone. The rearrangement uses TRBV6-6 and TRBJ2-7; 14 nucleotides align to TRBD2. This CDR3 region has 15 residues. Germline CDR1 and CDR2: MNHNY and SVGAGI (reference sequence). After removal of 2 bases from V and 5 bases from J, the junction contained 2 bases not matched to a gene. CDR3 in DNA: TGTGCCAGCAGTTACCGGGGACTAGCGGGAGACGAGCAGTACTTC. It yields the protein CASSYRGLAGDEQYF.

The chain carries TRBV18 and TRBJ2-3; no firm D call. Trimming removed 3 bases from V and 4 bases from J, with 11 bases in between. CDR1 is KGHSH and CDR2 is LQKENI in the germline V gene. The CDR3 loop spans 14 amino acids. This chain's CDR3 is CASSPTGVSDTQYF. CDR3 in DNA: TGTGCCAGCTCACCTACCGGAGTGTCAGATACGCAGTATTTT.

The J gene is TRBJ2-7, the V gene TRBV10-3; 8 bases are shared with TRBD1. The trim removed 3 bases at V and 2 bases at J, leaving 3 bases unmatched. The CDR3 length is 14 residues. CDR1 and CDR2 (germline): ENHRY, SYGVKD. The CDR3: CAISDYRGAYEQYF. In nucleotides, the CDR3 is TGTGCCATCAGTGACTACAGGGGGGCCTACGAGCAGTACTTC.

This clone turned up a few times. Here the CDR3 reads CASSLVGGQGSQPQHF. CDR3 DNA: TGTGCCAGCAGCTTAGTCGGAGGGCAGGGTAGTCAGCCCCAGCATTTT. This chain connects TRBV7-2 to TRBJ1-5; the D gene is possibly TRBD1 (5 bases). The germline V gene has CDR1 SGHTA and CDR2 FQGNSA. The CDR3 covers 16 residues. The V and J ends lost 1 base and 6 bases respectively, with 16 bases between them.

This clone was picked up a small number of times. The rearrangement uses TRBV7-9 and TRBJ1-1, with 8 bases that match TRBD1. V gave up 3 bases and J gave up 5 bases; unmatched junction bases: 5. The CDR3 is 14 residues long. The germline gives CDR1 SEHNR, CDR2 FQNEAQ (reference sequence). CDR3 protein: CASSFTGGWTEAFF. CDR3 nucleotides: TGTGCCAGCAGCTTTACAGGGGGATGGACTGAAGCTTTCTTT.

This clone was detected only a few times. This chain links TRBV5-1 with TRBJ1-1, with TRBD1 as a possible D gene (5 bases). There are 19 residues in the CDR3. CDR1 is SGHRS, CDR2 YFSETQ, per germline. V shed 1 base and J shed 4 bases, with 26 bases lying between them. In nucleotides, the CDR3 is TGCGCCAGCAGCTTGCGTAGGCCAGACAGAAGGGATGGTGTCACTGAAGCTTTCTTT. Its protein is CASSLRRPDRRDGVTEAFF.

On this clone: The junction does not match germline at one end; this may be a read error. V and J are TRBV6-1 and TRBJ2-7; D gene ambiguous. CDR1 is MNHNS, CDR2 SASEGT, per germline. The CDR3 has 12 residues. The CDR3 region has the DNA TGTGCCAGCAGTCCGCGCCGTTACGGGCAGTACTTC. The encoded protein is CASSPRRYGQYF.